A selection of T cell receptor beta chains follows, all from one sample in a study of cytomegalovirus exposure and HLA in healthy donors. Sequencing used immunoSEQ multiplex PCR; TCRdb keeps in-frame clones, though not all of them. The sample consists of over 100,000 clones, around 64% of them appearing once. The specimen sequenced was PBMCs. Receptor source: a man aged 25-45 years in good health and CMV-seropositive. Both conserved end residues are part of each CDR3. A D gene is named only where the DNA matches it firmly. Clone size is not always given. Where it is, it says once, few, many or a class for expanded clones.

j_call clone_size d_call v_call cdr3_nt cdr3_aa
TRBJ2-1 . . TRBV28 TGTGCCAGCAGTCTCAATGAGCAGTTCTTC CASSLNEQFF
TRBJ1-1 few . TRBV5-1 TGCGCCAGCAGCTTGGGGAAGGGAGACCCTGAAGCTTTCTTT CASSLGKGDPEAFF
TRBJ2-1 . TRBD2 TRBV6-4 TGTGCCAGCAGACGGGAGGCCAACTCCTACAATGAGCAGTTCTTC CASRREANSYNEQFF
TRBJ2-3 . TRBD1 TRBV7-2 TGTGCCAGCAGCTTAGTAGGGACAGTAGGGGCAGATACGCAGTATTTT CASSLVGTVGADTQYF
TRBJ1-1 . TRBD1 TRBV7-2 TGTGCCAGCAGCCCACGAGGGGGCCGGACTGAAGCTTTCTTT CASSPRGGRTEAFF
TRBJ1-2 . . TRBV29-1 TGCAGCGTTGGACGTGGCGGGAGAAGGGGTAACTATGGCTACACCTTC CSVGRGGRRGNYGYTF
TRBJ2-3 . . TRBV5-6 TGTGCCAGCAGCCTAACCGGGACAACAGATACGCAGTATTTT CASSLTGTTDTQYF
TRBJ1-2 . . TRBV19 TGTGCCAGTAGTGAGGACAAAGCTAACTATGGCTACACCTTC CASSEDKANYGYTF
TRBJ1-5 once . TRBV28 TGTGCCAGCAGTTTTGGGGCGGAATATAGCAATCAGCCCCAGCATTTT CASSFGAEYSNQPQHF
TRBJ2-3 . TRBD2 TRBV19 TGTGCCAGTAGTATAGGCCAGCGGGAGGGATCGGATACGCAGTATTTT CASSIGQREGSDTQYF
TRBJ1-1 . TRBD1 TRBV6-5 TGTGCCAGCATTATCGGTCAGGGGGTGCGGACTGAAGCTTTCTTT CASIIGQGVRTEAFF
TRBJ1-2 . . TRBV7-9 TGTTCCAGCAGCCCAGGAAACTACACCTTC CSSSPGNYTF
TRBJ2-3 . TRBD2 TRBV7-2 TGTGCCAGCAGCTTAGCTAGCGGGGGCACAGATACGCAGTATTTT CASSLASGGTDTQYF
TRBJ1-4 . TRBD1 TRBV5-1 TGCGCCAGCCGGCCACTAGAGACGGGACAGGTGCTGTTTTTT CASRPLETGQVLFF
TRBJ1-2 . TRBD1 TRBV28 TGTGCCAGCAGTGATCCCGGGACAGGGTTTTATGGCTACACCTTC CASSDPGTGFYGYTF
TRBJ2-1 . . TRBV11-3 TGTGCCAGCAGCTTAGGTCTCAATGAGCAGTTCTTC CASSLGLNEQFF
TRBJ2-7 . . TRBV5-6 TGTGCCAGCAGCCCAAACACGGGGAGCGAGCAGTACTTC CASSPNTGSEQYF
TRBJ2-7 . . TRBV11-2 TGTGCCAGCAGCTTAGGCCCAGGGCTCCTCCACGAGCAGTACTTC CASSLGPGLLHEQYF
TRBJ1-2 . TRBD1 TRBV28 TGTGCCAGCAGTTCCCCCCCCGGGACAGGGGGGAGTGGCCACACCTTC CASSSPPGTGGSGHTF
TRBJ1-1 . . TRBV20-1 TGCAGTGCTAGCGGGAACACTGAAGCTTTCTTT CSASGNTEAFF
TRBJ1-6 . . TRBV13 TGTGCCAGCAGCTCGTTCAATTCACCCCTCCACTTT CASSSFNSPLHF
TRBJ1-6 . TRBD1 TRBV6-5 TGTGCCAGCAGCTGGGGACAGGAGAATTCACCCCTCCACTTT CASSWGQENSPLHF
TRBJ2-1 few . TRBV19 TGTGCCACTCGCCCTAGCGAGAACTACAATGAGCAGTTCTTC CATRPSENYNEQFF
TRBJ1-3 . . TRBV9 TGTGCCAGCAGCGGAACGGGGGAAGGTGGAAACACCATATATTTT CASSGTGEGGNTIYF
TRBJ2-3 . TRBD2 TRBV7-9 TGTTCCAGCAGCTTAGGCCCGGGGCTAGCGGCTACAGATACGCAGTATTTT CSSSLGPGLAATDTQYF
TRBJ2-7 . . TRBV6-6 TGTGCCAGCAGTGATAGGGGGGGCGGAAACGAGCAGTACTTC CASSDRGGGNEQYF
TRBJ2-7 . . TRBV9 TGTGCCAGCGGGCGGGTTGAGACTCCCTACGAGCAGTACTTC CASGRVETPYEQYF
TRBJ2-5 . TRBD2 TRBV13 TGTGCCAGCACCCAGGGGAGCGGGGGGGCGGAGACCCAGTACTTC CASTQGSGGAETQYF
TRBJ2-5 . TRBD2 TRBV9 TGTGCCAGCAGCACAAGCGGGACTAACCAAGAGACCCAGTACTTC CASSTSGTNQETQYF
TRBJ2-1 . TRBD1 TRBV28 TGTGCCAGCGGCTTCCCAAACCCCGGACAGGGAGGCAATGAGCAGTTCTTC CASGFPNPGQGGNEQFF
TRBJ1-2 . . TRBV28 TGTGCCAGCAGCCAGGTCGCGCACTATGGCTACACCTTC CASSQVAHYGYTF
TRBJ1-1 . . TRBV18 TGTGCCAGCTCACCAATCCAGGCAGGGTTGGGCTACTATAGGGACACTGAAGCTTTCTTT CASSPIQAGLGYYRDTEAFF
TRBJ2-3 . TRBD1 TRBV5-1 TGCGCCAGCAGCATCGGACAGGGGGCGTTTGGAGATACGCAGTATTTT CASSIGQGAFGDTQYF
TRBJ1-2 . TRBD1 TRBV30 TGTGCCTGGAGCCTCCGGGACAGGGGATTCTATGGCTACACCTTC CAWSLRDRGFYGYTF
TRBJ2-1 . . TRBV5-1 TGCGCCAGCAGCTTGGACAGAGGGTACAATGAGCAGTTCTTC CASSLDRGYNEQFF
TRBJ2-3 . . TRBV4-1 TGCGCCAGCAGCCAAGATCGGACAGATACGCAGTATTTT CASSQDRTDTQYF
TRBJ1-1 . . TRBV7-2 TGTGCCAGCAGCTTAGTTTCGACTGAAGCTTTCTTT CASSLVSTEAFF
TRBJ2-7 . . TRBV5-4 TGTGCCAGCAGCTCGGCCTACGAGCAGTACTTC CASSSAYEQYF
TRBJ2-7 . . TRBV29-1 TGCAGCGTTGAAGAGGGAGATCAACACCCTAACGAGCAGTACTTC CSVEEGDQHPNEQYF
TRBJ2-5 . . TRBV29-1 TGCAGCGTTGAACACCTCCGGGGGAAAGAGACCCAGTACTTC CSVEHLRGKETQYF
TRBJ2-1 . . TRBV5-1 TGCGCCAGCAGCTCAAACCTACCGGGACTCCCCTCCTACAATGAGCAGTTCTTC CASSSNLPGLPSYNEQFF
TRBJ1-1 . TRBD1 TRBV18 TGTGCCAGCTCCCCGACAGGGGGCACTGAAGCTTTCTTT CASSPTGGTEAFF
TRBJ1-4 once . TRBV12-5 TGTGCTAGTGGTTTAGCGAGGGACCCCCGGGGGGAAAAACTGTTTTTT CASGLARDPRGEKLFF
TRBJ2-3 . . TRBV5-1 TGCGCCAGCAGCTTGGGGCCCACAGATACGCAGTATTTT CASSLGPTDTQYF
TRBJ1-1 . . TRBV30 TGTGCCTGGAGTGTAGGGAGTCGCACTGAAGCTTTCTTT CAWSVGSRTEAFF
TRBJ1-5 . . TRBV25-1 TGTGCCAGCAGTGGACCCGACAGCTATAATCAGCCCCAGCATTTT CASSGPDSYNQPQHF
TRBJ1-2 few TRBD1 TRBV2 TGTGCCAGCAGCGGACAGGAGGATAGAGGCTACACCTTC CASSGQEDRGYTF
TRBJ1-2 few . TRBV9 TGTGCCAGCAGCGTAGCGGGGGGGGCGAATGGCTACACCTTC CASSVAGGANGYTF
TRBJ1-4 . TRBD1 TRBV9 TGTGCCAGCAGCGTAGGGACAGGCACTAATGAAAAACTGTTTTTT CASSVGTGTNEKLFF
TRBJ1-1 . . TRBV9 TGTGCCAGCAGCGTAGGACAAAGGAACACTGAAGCTTTCTTT CASSVGQRNTEAFF
TRBJ1-2 few TRBD1 TRBV6-5 TGTGCCAGCAGTTACCGGCGGGGACAGAACTATGGCTACACCTTC CASSYRRGQNYGYTF
TRBJ2-3 few . TRBV13 TGTGCCAGCAGCTCTCTAGTTCCAACCGGCACAGATACGCAGTATTTT CASSSLVPTGTDTQYF
TRBJ2-6 few . TRBV30 TGTGCGGGGGCAGCTGGGGCCAACGTCCTGACTTTC CAGAAGANVLTF
TRBJ1-1 . TRBD1 TRBV19 TGTGCCAGTAGTATTGGGACAGGACTAAACACTGAAGCTTTCTTT CASSIGTGLNTEAFF
TRBJ2-5 few . TRBV9 TGTGCCAGCAGCGTAGAGCGTGTGCCGGTCCAAGAGACCCAGTACTTC CASSVERVPVQETQYF
TRBJ1-2 . . TRBV29-1 TGCAGCGTTGGGGAGGAGTATGGCTACACCTTC CSVGEEYGYTF
TRBJ2-3 . TRBD2 TRBV7-2 TGTGCCAGCAGCTTGCGACTAGCGGGGGGGTTGGATACGCAGTATTTT CASSLRLAGGLDTQYF
TRBJ2-2 few . TRBV27 TGTGCCAGCAGTTTAGTCGGGGTTGGCACCGGGGAGCTGTTTTTT CASSLVGVGTGELFF